Below are 14 T cell receptor beta chains sequenced from a single sample in a study of cytomegalovirus exposure and HLA in healthy donors. With 60 Vbeta and 13 Jbeta primers, the PCR was carried out. TCRdb's copy holds only in-frame clones and misses some; the assay was immunoSEQ multiplex PCR. Counted here are about 97,000 clones, roughly four fifths occurring once; the ten biggest clones make up more than 9.5%. Sequenced input: PBMCs. All receptors derive from a male donor in good health and CMV-seropositive.

The J gene is TRBJ1-2, the V gene TRBV29-1; D is uncertain. The germline gives CDR1 SQVTM, CDR2 ANQGSEA. The CDR3 runs 13 residues. Trimming removed 4 bases from V and 6 bases from J, with 15 bases in between. CDR3 in amino acids: CSVGSGVYDGYTF. DNA for the CDR3: TGCAGCGTTGGTTCCGGGGTTTACGATGGCTACACCTTC.

The CDR3 spells CASSPTSGSPDTQYF. CDR3 nucleotides: TGTGCCAGCAGCCCGACTAGCGGGAGTCCAGATACGCAGTATTTT. V usage is TRBV14 and J usage is TRBJ2-3; 12 bases fit TRBD2. The J segment lost 4 bases and the V segment lost 4 bases, leaving 3 bases of the junction unmatched. CDR3 length equals 15 residues. The germline V gene encodes CDR1 SGHDN and CDR2 FVKESK.

This clone was counted only a few times. The V call is TRBV5-1, the J call TRBJ2-2; 8 positions match TRBD2. The CDR3 has 17 amino acids. V gave up 0 bases and J gave up 3 bases; unmatched junction bases: 7. Germline V CDR1 and CDR2: SGHRS, YFSETQ. CDR3 sequence: CASSLGPSGSYTGELFF. The CDR3 bases are TGCGCCAGCAGCTTGGGCCCAAGCGGGAGCTACACCGGGGAGCTGTTTTTT.

The chain links TRBV6-6 to TRBJ2-1, with a possible D match to TRBD2 (6 bases). CDR1 MNHNY and CDR2 SVGAGI come from the germline V gene (reference sequence). CDR3 length equals 15 residues. V lost 5 bases and J 6 bases, leaving 17 bases between the germline ends. The CDR3 region is CASSKRGSAGNEQFF. CDR3 DNA: TGTGCCAGCAGTAAACGCGGATCAGCGGGCAATGAGCAGTTCTTC.

Of note for this clone: Other nucleotide sequences in the sample specify the same CDR3. The chain recombines TRBV28 with TRBJ1-5, with D perhaps TRBD1 (6 bases). V gave up 8 bases and J gave up 5 bases, with 25 bases separating them. This CDR3 comprises 17 residues. Germline V gene data show CDR1 as MDHEN and CDR2 as SYDVKM. The CDR3 loop is CASGPPPGQRTDQPQHF. CDR3 coding DNA: TGTGCCAGCGGCCCCCCCCCAGGACAGAGGACGGATCAGCCCCAGCATTTT.

A single count supports this clone. The J gene is TRBJ2-2, the V gene TRBV4-2; 7 bases line up with TRBD2. The germline CDR1 and CDR2 sequences are LGHNA and YNFKEQ. With 1 base clipped from V and 4 bases from J, the junction kept 9 bases outside the gene matches. The CDR3 spans 17 residues. CDR3 DNA sequence: TGTGCCAGCAGCCAAGTCATGGAGCGGGACGTCACCGGGGAGCTGTTTTTT. Translating it yields CASSQVMERDVTGELFF.

V and J are TRBV4-3 and TRBJ2-3, with D perhaps matching TRBD1 (6 bases). The CDR3 spans 16 residues. The germline CDR1 and CDR2 sequences are LGHNA and YSLEER. Trimming shortened V by 0 bases and J by 3 bases, and 13 bases separated the two germline ends. CDR3 residues: CASSQDLGGLTDTQYF. The CDR3 bases are TGCGCCAGCAGCCAAGATCTTGGGGGCCTTACAGATACGCAGTATTTT.

The genes are TRBV5-6 and TRBJ1-1; weak D call: TRBD1 (6 bases). This CDR3 is 16 amino acids long. Germline V lookup: CDR1 SGHDT, CDR2 YYEEEE. V was pared by 2 bases and J by 1 base, with 15 bases between. The CDR3 is CASSFWNRDGNTEAFF. The CDR3 DNA reads TGTGCCAGCAGCTTTTGGAACAGGGATGGGAACACTGAAGCTTTCTTT. The variable domain in full, completed from reference TRBV5-6 and TRBJ1-1, reads DAGVTQSPTHLIKTRGQQVTLRCSPKSGHDTVSWYQQALGQGPQFIFQYYEEEERQRGNFPDRFSGHQFPNYSSELNVNALLLGDSALYLCASSFWNRDGNTEAFFGQGTRLTVV.

The rearrangement uses TRBV6-1 and TRBJ2-7; 10 positions match TRBD2. The germline gives CDR1 MNHNS, CDR2 SASEGT. V lost 7 bases and J lost 2; bases outside the gene matches: 5. CDR3 length: 14 amino acids. The CDR3 protein is CASTPSGRAYEQYF. The DNA of the CDR3 is TGTGCCAGCACCCCCAGCGGGAGGGCCTACGAGCAGTACTTC.

CDR3 loop: CASRTGAQGTGGEQYF. DNA of the CDR3: TGTGCCAGCAGGACAGGGGCTCAGGGGACCGGGGGGGAGCAGTACTTC. V usage is TRBV27 and J usage is TRBJ2-7; the D gene is possibly TRBD1 (8 bases). This CDR3 comprises 16 residues. Germline V gene sequence: CDR1 MNHEY, CDR2 SMNVEV (reference sequence). V was shortened by 6 bases and J by 7 bases, with 25 bases between the two germline ends.

The chain carries TRBV4-2 and TRBJ1-3; no reliable D call. The CDR3 has 15 amino acids. Germline V CDR1 and CDR2: LGHNA, YNFKEQ. The V and J ends lost 0 bases and 0 bases respectively, with 6 bases between them. The CDR3 here is CASSQDSGSGNTIYF. CDR3 DNA sequence: TGTGCCAGCAGCCAAGATAGTGGCTCTGGAAACACCATATATTTT.

The rearrangement links TRBV5-1 to TRBJ2-3, with TRBD1 identical over 10 bases. Germline V gives CDR1 SGHRS, CDR2 YFSETQ. CDR3 length equals 13 residues. Losses at the gene ends were 4 bases for V and 6 bases for J; bases not matched to a gene: 2. The CDR3 DNA reads as TGCGCCAGCAGCCCGGGACAGGGGGATACGCAGTATTTT. Translating it yields CASSPGQGDTQYF.

This chain joins TRBV6-5 and TRBJ1-1, with D maybe TRBD1 (6 bases). Germline V CDR1 and CDR2: MNHEY, SVGAGI. Trimming removed 6 bases at V and 1 base at J, with 12 bases between. CDR3 length: 14 amino acids. CDR3 nucleotides: TGTGCCAGCAGCCCCCAGACAGGGAACACTGAAGCTTTCTTT. It translates to CASSPQTGNTEAFF.

Here the CDR3 reads CASSQGRTDTQYF. CDR3 DNA sequence: TGTGCCAGCAGCCAAGGCAGGACAGATACGCAGTATTTT. The V and J genes are TRBV4-2 and TRBJ2-3; D gene unclear. V shed 1 base and J shed 3 bases, with 5 bases lying between them. The germline V gene encodes CDR1 LGHNA and CDR2 YNFKEQ. This CDR3 spans 13 amino acids.